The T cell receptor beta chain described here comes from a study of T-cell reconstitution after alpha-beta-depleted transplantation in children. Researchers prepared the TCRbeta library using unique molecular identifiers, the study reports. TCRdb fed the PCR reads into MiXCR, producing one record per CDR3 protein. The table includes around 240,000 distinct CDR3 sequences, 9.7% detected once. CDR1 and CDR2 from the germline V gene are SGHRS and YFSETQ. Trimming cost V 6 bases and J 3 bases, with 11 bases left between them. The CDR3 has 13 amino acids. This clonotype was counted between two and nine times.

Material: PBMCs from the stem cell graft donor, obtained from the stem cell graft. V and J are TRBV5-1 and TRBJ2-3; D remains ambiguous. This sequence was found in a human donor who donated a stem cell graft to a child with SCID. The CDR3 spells CASTDLQTDTQYF. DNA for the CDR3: TGCGCCAGCACGGATCTGCAGACAGATACGCAGTATTTT.